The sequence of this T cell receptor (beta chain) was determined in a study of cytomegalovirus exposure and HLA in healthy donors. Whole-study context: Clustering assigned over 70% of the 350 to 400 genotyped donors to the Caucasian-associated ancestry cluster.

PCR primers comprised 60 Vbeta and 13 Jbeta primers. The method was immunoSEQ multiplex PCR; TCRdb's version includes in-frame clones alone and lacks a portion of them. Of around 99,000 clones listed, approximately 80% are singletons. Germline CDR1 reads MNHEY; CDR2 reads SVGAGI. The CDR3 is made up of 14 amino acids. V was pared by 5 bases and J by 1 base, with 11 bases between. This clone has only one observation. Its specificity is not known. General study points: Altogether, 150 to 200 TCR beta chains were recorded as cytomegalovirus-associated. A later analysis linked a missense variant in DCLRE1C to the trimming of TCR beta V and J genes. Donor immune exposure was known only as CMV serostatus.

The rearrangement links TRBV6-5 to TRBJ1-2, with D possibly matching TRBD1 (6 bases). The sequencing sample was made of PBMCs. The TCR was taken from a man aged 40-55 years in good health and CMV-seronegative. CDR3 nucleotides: TGTGCCAGCAGTACGGACAGCTTTAACTATGGCTACACCTTC. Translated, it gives CASSTDSFNYGYTF.